The clone carrying this T cell receptor (beta chain) appeared a few times. Its antigen is not identified. Germline V gene sequence: CDR1 SGHTA, CDR2 FQGNSA. The CDR3 length is 14 residues. V was clipped by 4 bases and J by 5 bases; unmatched bases: 3. The study ran its PCR with 60 Vbeta and 13 Jbeta primers. This table comes from immunoSEQ multiplex PCR, and its TCRdb copy is limited to in-frame clones, with some not included. The sample shows fewer than 150,000 clones, around 82% of them seen only once. The sample originates from a study of cytomegalovirus exposure and HLA in healthy donors. Study-wide results and caveats: Three chains linked to CMV were shown in vitro to be specific for CMV antigens. As a later analysis showed, a missense DCLRE1C variant was linked to trimming of TCR beta V- and J-genes. The analysis excluded some indistinguishable V segments, including TRBV6-2 and TRBV6-3.

This TCR was sampled from a woman aged 35 to 49 in good health and CMV-seropositive. The chain has TRBV7-2 and TRBJ2-1; TRBD2 matches at 9 bases. Input material: PBMCs. CDR3 residues: CASSSASGNNEQFF. The CDR3 DNA sequence: TGTGCCAGCAGCTCGGCTAGCGGGAACAATGAGCAGTTCTTC.